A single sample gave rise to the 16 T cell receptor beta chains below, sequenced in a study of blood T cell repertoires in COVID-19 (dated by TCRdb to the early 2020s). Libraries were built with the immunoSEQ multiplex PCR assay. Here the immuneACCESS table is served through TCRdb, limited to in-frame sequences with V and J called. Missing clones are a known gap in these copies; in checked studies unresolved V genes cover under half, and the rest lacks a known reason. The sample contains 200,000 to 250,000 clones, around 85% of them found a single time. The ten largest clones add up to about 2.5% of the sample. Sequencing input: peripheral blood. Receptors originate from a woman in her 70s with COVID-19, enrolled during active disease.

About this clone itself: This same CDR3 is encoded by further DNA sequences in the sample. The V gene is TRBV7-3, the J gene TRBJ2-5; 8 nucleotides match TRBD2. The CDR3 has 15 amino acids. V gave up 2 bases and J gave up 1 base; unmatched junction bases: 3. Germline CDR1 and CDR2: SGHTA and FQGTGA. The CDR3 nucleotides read TGTGCCAGCAGCTTACAGCGGGGGCCCCAAGAGACCCAGTACTTC. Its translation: CASSLQRGPQETQYF.

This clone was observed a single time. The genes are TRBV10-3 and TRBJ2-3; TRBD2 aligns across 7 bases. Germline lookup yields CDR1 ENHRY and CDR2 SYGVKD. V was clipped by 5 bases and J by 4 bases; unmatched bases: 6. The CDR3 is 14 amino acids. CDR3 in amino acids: CAISSGGGADTQYF. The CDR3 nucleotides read TGTGCCATCAGTTCGGGAGGTGGCGCAGATACGCAGTATTTT.

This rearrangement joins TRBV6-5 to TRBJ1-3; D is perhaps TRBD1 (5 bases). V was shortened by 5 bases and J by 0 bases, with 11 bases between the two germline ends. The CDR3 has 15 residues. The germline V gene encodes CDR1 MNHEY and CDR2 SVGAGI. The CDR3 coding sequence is TGTGCCAGCAGTCCCGGGGGGATCTCTGGAAACACCATATATTTT. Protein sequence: CASSPGGISGNTIYF.

CDR3 region: CASSSQRRQNTEAFF. CDR3 in DNA: TGTGCCAGCAGCTCCCAAAGGAGGCAGAACACTGAAGCTTTCTTT. This chain connects TRBV5-4 to TRBJ1-1, with no clear D. V was pared by 3 bases and J by 1 base, with 13 bases between. This CDR3 comprises 15 residues. Germline assignment: CDR1 SGHNT and CDR2 YYREEE (reference sequence).

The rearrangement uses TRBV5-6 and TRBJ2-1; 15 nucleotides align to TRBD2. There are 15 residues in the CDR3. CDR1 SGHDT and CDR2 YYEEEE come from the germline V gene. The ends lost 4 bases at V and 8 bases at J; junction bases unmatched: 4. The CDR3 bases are TGTGCCAGCAGCACGGGACTAGCGGGGGGTGATGAGCAGTTCTTC. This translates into CASSTGLAGGDEQFF.

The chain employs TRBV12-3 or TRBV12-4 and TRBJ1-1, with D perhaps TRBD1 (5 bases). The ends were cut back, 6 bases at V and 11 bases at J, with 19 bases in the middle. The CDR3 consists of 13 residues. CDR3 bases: TGTGCCAGCAGACTACCTGGACATTCGCAGGCTTTCTTT. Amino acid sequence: CASRLPGHSQAFF.

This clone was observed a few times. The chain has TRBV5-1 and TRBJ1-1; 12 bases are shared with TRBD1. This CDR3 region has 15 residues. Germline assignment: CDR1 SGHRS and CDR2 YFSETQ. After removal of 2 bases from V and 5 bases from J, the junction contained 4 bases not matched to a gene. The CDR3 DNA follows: TGCGCCAGCAGCTTTGCGGGACAGGGGGCTACTGAAGCTTTCTTT. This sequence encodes CASSFAGQGATEAFF.

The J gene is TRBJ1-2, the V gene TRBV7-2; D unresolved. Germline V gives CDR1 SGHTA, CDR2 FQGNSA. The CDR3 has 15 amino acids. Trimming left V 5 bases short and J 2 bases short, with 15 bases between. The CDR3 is CASSLLWRTNYGYTF. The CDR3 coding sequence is TGTGCCAGCAGCCTCCTGTGGAGGACCAACTATGGCTACACCTTC.

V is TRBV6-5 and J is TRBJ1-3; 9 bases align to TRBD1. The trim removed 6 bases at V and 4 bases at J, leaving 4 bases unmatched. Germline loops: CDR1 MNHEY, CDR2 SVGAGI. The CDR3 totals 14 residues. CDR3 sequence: CASRRQGEGNTIYF. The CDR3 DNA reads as TGTGCCAGCAGGCGACAGGGGGAAGGAAACACCATATATTTT.

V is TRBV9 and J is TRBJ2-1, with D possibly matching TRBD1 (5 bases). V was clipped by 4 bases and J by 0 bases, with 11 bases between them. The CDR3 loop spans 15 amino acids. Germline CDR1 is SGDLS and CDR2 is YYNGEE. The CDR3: CASSPRASSYNEQFF. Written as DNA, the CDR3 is TGTGCCAGCAGCCCCAGGGCCAGCTCCTACAATGAGCAGTTCTTC.

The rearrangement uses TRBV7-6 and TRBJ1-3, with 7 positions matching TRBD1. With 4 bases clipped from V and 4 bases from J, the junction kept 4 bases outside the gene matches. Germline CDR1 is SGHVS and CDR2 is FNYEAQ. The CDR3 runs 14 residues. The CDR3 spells CASSSRDRGNTIYF. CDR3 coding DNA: TGTGCCAGCAGCTCCCGGGACAGAGGAAACACCATATATTTT. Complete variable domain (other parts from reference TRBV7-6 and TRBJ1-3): GAGVSQSPRYKVTKRGQDVALRCDPISGHVSLYWYRQALGQGPEFLTYFNYEAQQDKSGLPNDRFSAERPEGSISTLTIQRTEQRDSAMYRCASSSRDRGNTIYFGEGSWLTVV.

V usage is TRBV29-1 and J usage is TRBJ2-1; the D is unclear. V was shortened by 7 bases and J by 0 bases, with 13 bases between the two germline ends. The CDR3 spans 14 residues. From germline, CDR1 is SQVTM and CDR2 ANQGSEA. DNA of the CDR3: TGCAGCGCGGGCCGCTCGAGCTCCTACAATGAGCAGTTCTTC. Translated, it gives CSAGRSSSYNEQFF.

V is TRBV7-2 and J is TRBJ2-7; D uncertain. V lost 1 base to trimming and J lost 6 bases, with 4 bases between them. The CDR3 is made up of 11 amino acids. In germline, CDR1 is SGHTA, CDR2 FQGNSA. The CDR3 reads CASSLGLEQYF. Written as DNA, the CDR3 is TGTGCCAGCAGCTTAGGTCTCGAGCAGTACTTC.

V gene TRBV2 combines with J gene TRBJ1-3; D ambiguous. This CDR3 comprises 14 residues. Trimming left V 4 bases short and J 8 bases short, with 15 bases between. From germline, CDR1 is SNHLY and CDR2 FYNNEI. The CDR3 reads CASSGGRESDTIYF. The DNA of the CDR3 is TGTGCCAGCAGTGGGGGAAGGGAGAGCGACACCATATATTTT.

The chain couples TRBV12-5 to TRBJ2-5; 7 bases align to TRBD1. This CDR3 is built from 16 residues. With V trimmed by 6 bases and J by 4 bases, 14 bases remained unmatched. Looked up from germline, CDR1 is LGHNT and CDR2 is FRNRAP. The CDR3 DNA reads TGTGCTAGTGGGGAAACCCGACAGGGCAGCTCAGAGACCCAGTACTTC. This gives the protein CASGETRQGSSETQYF.

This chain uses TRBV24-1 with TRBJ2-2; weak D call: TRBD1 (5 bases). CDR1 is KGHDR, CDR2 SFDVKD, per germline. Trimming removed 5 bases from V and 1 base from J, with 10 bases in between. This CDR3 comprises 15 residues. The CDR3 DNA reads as TGTGCCACCAGTGTACTCGGACAGAACACCGGGGAGCTGTTTTTT. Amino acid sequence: CATSVLGQNTGELFF.